Below are 25 T cell receptor beta chains sequenced from a single sample in a study of cytomegalovirus exposure and HLA in healthy donors. PCR amplification relied on 60 Vbeta primers (plus 13 Jbeta primers). Libraries were prepared by immunoSEQ multiplex PCR; TCRdb keeps only in-frame clonotypes and omits some of them. In the table there are around 200,000 clones, 80% of which are singletons. The sequenced sample was PBMCs. Receptors were obtained from a boy younger than 18 in good health and CMV-seronegative.

This clone was counted between two and nine times. V and J are TRBV25-1 and TRBJ2-5, with 8 positions matching TRBD1. V was pared by 3 bases and J by 2 bases, with 8 bases of the junction left unmatched. This CDR3 spans 16 amino acids. CDR1 is MGHDK, CDR2 SYGVNS, per germline. The CDR3 DNA reads TGTGCCAGCAGTGACTTAGGGACAGGTAATCAAGAGACCCAGTACTTC. Its translation is CASSDLGTGNQETQYF. The variable domain in full, completed from reference TRBV25-1 and TRBJ2-5, reads EADIYQTPRYLVIGTGKKITLECSQTMGHDKMYWYQQDPGMELHLIHYSYGVNSTEKGDLSSESTVSRIRTEHFPLTLESARPSHTSQYLCASSDLGTGNQETQYFGPGTRLLVL.

This clone was detected a few times. The J gene is TRBJ2-5, the V gene TRBV29-1; D gene unclear. Trimming left V 1 base short and J 5 bases short, with 2 bases between. Germline assignment: CDR1 SQVTM and CDR2 ANQGSEA. This CDR3 has 10 amino acids. CDR3: CSVEAETQYF. The CDR3 DNA sequence: TGCAGCGTTGAAGCGGAGACCCAGTACTTC. The full variable domain, its missing parts supplied by reference TRBV29-1 and TRBJ2-5, is SAVISQKPSRDICQRGTSLTIQCQVDSQVTMMFWYRQQPGQSLTLIATANQGSEATYESGFVIDKFPISRPNLTFSTLTVSNMSPEDSSIYLCSVEAETQYFGPGTRLLVL.

On this clone: At one of its ends the junction is not consistent with the germline gene, which may arise from a read error. This sample also contains other DNA sequences that code for the same CDR3. The chain links TRBV4-3 to TRBJ1-4; TRBD1 aligns across 8 bases. Germline CDR1 and CDR2: LGHNA and YSLEER. CDR3 length: 16 residues. For the CDR3, the DNA is TGCGCCAGCAGTCAAGGACGGACAGGGTATGCGGAAAAACTGTTTTTT. Residues: CASSQGRTGYAEKLFF.

The chain employs TRBV7-9 and TRBJ1-3; a weak D match, TRBD1 (6 bases). This CDR3 comprises 17 residues. The germline V gene has CDR1 SEHNR and CDR2 FQNEAQ (reference sequence). V shed 5 bases and J shed 0 bases, with 17 bases lying between them. The CDR3 bases are TGTGCCAGCAGCCCCAAAACAGGGCTATCCTCTGGAAACACCATATATTTT. It translates to CASSPKTGLSSGNTIYF.

This rearrangement joins TRBV19 to TRBJ1-3, with D unresolved. Per the germline V gene, CDR1 is LNHDA and CDR2 is SQIVND (reference sequence). The germline V and J ends were trimmed by 6 bases and 4 bases, with 4 bases remaining between them. The CDR3 length is 11 residues. The CDR3 nucleotides are TGTGCCAGTAGCAGGGGAAACACCATATATTTT. Residues: CASSRGNTIYF.

This chain joins TRBV9 and TRBJ2-1; 8 positions agree with TRBD2. The CDR3 has 14 amino acids. V trimming: 5 bases; J trimming: 6 bases; junction bases outside the gene matches: 7. The germline gives CDR1 SGDLS, CDR2 YYNGEE. This chain's CDR3 is CASSQGLVRNEQFF. The DNA of the CDR3 is TGTGCCAGCAGTCAGGGACTAGTCCGCAATGAGCAGTTCTTC.

This clone was observed a handful of times. The J gene is TRBJ1-1, the V gene TRBV5-4; D not certain. V was trimmed by 4 bases and J by 1 base, leaving 5 bases between them. CDR1 is SGHNT and CDR2 is YYREEE in the germline V gene (reference sequence). This CDR3 comprises 12 residues. The CDR3 nucleotides read TGTGCCAGCAGCCAATCGAACACTGAAGCTTTCTTT. Translation gives CASSQSNTEAFF.

This clone was seen only a few times. The chain joins TRBV11-3 to TRBJ2-1, with 10 nucleotides matching TRBD2. Germline trimming cut 1 base from V and 9 bases from J; bases unmatched to any gene: 9. The CDR3 is 16 residues long. The germline CDR1 and CDR2 sequences are SGHNT and YENEEA. This chain's CDR3 is CASSLVFLAGVGEQFF. The CDR3 bases are TGTGCCAGCAGCTTAGTGTTTCTAGCGGGAGTCGGTGAGCAGTTCTTC.

This clone was counted a few times. The chain carries TRBV5-1 and TRBJ1-6, with 7 bases matching TRBD1. CDR3 length equals 16 residues. Germline V gene sequence: CDR1 SGHRS, CDR2 YFSETQ. Trimming cost V 4 bases and J 9 bases; bases outside gene matches: 13. CDR3 sequence reads: CASSPGSDRNGSPLHF. As DNA, the CDR3 is TGCGCCAGCAGCCCGGGGTCGGACAGGAATGGTTCACCCCTCCACTTT.

The chain is built from TRBV28 and TRBJ1-5; D is unclear. Trimming left V 2 bases short and J 0 bases short, with 8 bases between. The CDR3 contains 15 residues. Per the germline V gene, CDR1 is MDHEN and CDR2 is SYDVKM. The CDR3 is CASSLPRYSNQPQHF. For the CDR3, the DNA is TGTGCCAGCAGTTTACCCCGGTATAGCAATCAGCCCCAGCATTTT.

The genes are TRBV27 and TRBJ1-4, with D unclear. V lost 6 bases and J 6 bases, leaving 14 bases between the germline ends. The V gene's germline CDR1 is MNHEY and CDR2 SMNVEV (reference sequence). CDR3 length: 14 amino acids. CDR3 protein: CASRVRGDYEKLFF. CDR3 DNA: TGTGCCAGCAGGGTGCGGGGTGACTATGAAAAACTGTTTTTT.

The chain combines TRBV30 with TRBJ2-1; 8 nucleotides agree with TRBD2. The CDR3 has 15 amino acids. Germline values: CDR1 GTSNPN, CDR2 SVGIG (reference sequence). V dropped 3 bases and J dropped 4; count of bases not matched to a gene: 8. The DNA of the CDR3 is TGTGCCTGGAGGACGAGCGGGAGTCCGTACAATGAGCAGTTCTTC. It specifies CAWRTSGSPYNEQFF.

This chain joins TRBV13 and TRBJ1-2; TRBD1 is a possible D gene (6 bases). The CDR3 has 14 amino acids. V was shortened by 1 base and J by 5 bases, with 11 bases between the two germline ends. Germline-derived CDR1 and CDR2 are PRHDT and FYEKMQ (reference sequence). CDR3 sequence: CASSLELGAYGYTF. The CDR3 DNA follows: TGTGCCAGCAGCTTAGAGCTGGGGGCTTATGGCTACACCTTC.

The table lists this clone with a count of one. The sample has other DNA sequences that encode this CDR3 too. The genes are TRBV2 and TRBJ1-5, with a weak D call TRBD1 (5 bases). The germline V and J ends were trimmed by 8 bases and 0 bases, with 14 bases remaining between them. Per the germline V gene, CDR1 is SNHLY and CDR2 is FYNNEI. This CDR3 has 15 residues. The DNA for the CDR3 is TGTGCCAGCCGCCTTGACAGTTATAGCAATCAGCCCCAGCATTTT. Its protein product is CASRLDSYSNQPQHF.

The chain uses TRBV5-6 and TRBJ1-3; D unresolved. The CDR3 is made up of 14 amino acids. From germline, CDR1 is SGHDT and CDR2 YYEEEE. V shed 0 bases and J shed 1 base, with 5 bases lying between them. The CDR3 DNA follows: TGTGCCAGCAGCTTGGGACAATCTGGAAACACCATATATTTT. Residues: CASSLGQSGNTIYF.

The chain employs TRBV18 and TRBJ2-1; possible D gene TRBD2, 11 bases. The CDR3 is 18 amino acids. Trimming left V 1 base short and J 4 bases short, with 20 bases between. CDR1 KGHSH and CDR2 LQKENI come from the germline V gene. The CDR3 sequence is CASSPQGQGTSGYNEQFF. CDR3 DNA sequence: TGTGCCAGCTCACCACAGGGACAGGGGACTAGCGGTTACAATGAGCAGTTCTTC.

In this sample, this clone turned up a few times. The J gene is TRBJ1-3, the V gene TRBV28, with a possible D match to TRBD1 (5 bases). The germline gives CDR1 MDHEN, CDR2 SYDVKM. The V and J ends lost 5 bases and 4 bases respectively, with 15 bases between them. CDR3 length equals 15 residues. The CDR3 bases are TGTGCCAGCAGTGGGGCCGCGAAGGGGGGAAACACCATATATTTT. Translating gives CASSGAAKGGNTIYF.

V gene TRBV14 combines with J gene TRBJ2-3; unclear D gene. The CDR3 extends over 16 amino acids. With 0 bases removed from V and 6 bases from J, the gap between germline ends came to 16 bases. CDR1 SGHDN and CDR2 FVKESK come from the germline V gene. Written as DNA, the CDR3 is TGTGCCAGCAGCCAAGAATTAGGATTAGCTATGGATACGCAGTATTTT. Translation gives CASSQELGLAMDTQYF.

The chain recombines TRBV11-2 with TRBJ2-5; 14 bases agree with TRBD2. The CDR3 loop spans 19 amino acids. Losses at the gene ends were 4 bases for V and 0 bases for J; bases not matched to a gene: 10. Germline V lookup: CDR1 SGHAT, CDR2 FQNNGV. The CDR3 loop reads CASSSGLAGGHIYQETQYF. CDR3 sequence (DNA): TGTGCCAGCAGCTCCGGACTAGCGGGAGGTCATATCTACCAAGAGACCCAGTACTTC. The variable domain in full, with the rest retrieved from reference TRBV11-2 and TRBJ2-5, is EAGVAQSPRYKIIEKRQSVAFWCNPISGHATLYWYQQILGQGPKLLIQFQNNGVVDDSQLPKDRFSAERLKGVDSTLKIQPAKLEDSAVYLCASSSGLAGGHIYQETQYFGPGTRLLVL.

The chain combines TRBV5-8 with TRBJ1-5; D gene ambiguous. CDR1 and CDR2 (germline): SGHTS, YDEGEE. CDR3 length: 11 amino acids. V dropped 3 bases and J dropped 11 bases, with 9 bases sitting between them. The CDR3 is CASSSIEAQHF. The CDR3 DNA is TGTGCCAGCAGCTCCATTGAGGCCCAGCATTTT.

This clone was seen only a few times. The chain is built from TRBV19 and TRBJ1-5, with 8 nucleotides matching TRBD1. After removal of 3 bases from V and 3 bases from J, the junction contained 10 bases not matched to a gene. Germline V gives CDR1 LNHDA, CDR2 SQIVND (reference sequence). CDR3 length equals 17 residues. Here the CDR3 DNA reads TGTGCCAGTAGTATGCTACGACCGACAGGGGACAATCAGCCCCAGCATTTT. Protein product: CASSMLRPTGDNQPQHF. Looking up the rest from reference TRBV19 and TRBJ1-5 gives the full variable domain: DGGITQSPKYLFRKEGQNVTLSCEQNLNHDAMYWYRQDPGQGLRLIYYSQIVNDFQKGDIAEGYSVSREKKESFPLTVTSAQKNPTAFYLCASSMLRPTGDNQPQHFGDGTRLSIL.

A few counts support this clone. The genes are TRBV30 and TRBJ1-2; D unclear. V lost 2 bases to trimming and J lost 6 bases, with 13 bases between them. This CDR3 is 13 amino acids long. Germline values: CDR1 GTSNPN, CDR2 SVGIG (reference sequence). Here the CDR3 DNA reads TGTGCCTGGAGTCATGGGGAGATCGATGGCTACACCTTC. This translates into CAWSHGEIDGYTF.

This chain joins TRBV28 and TRBJ1-2; perhaps TRBD1 as D (6 bases). Germline CDR1 is MDHEN and CDR2 is SYDVKM. The CDR3 contains 16 residues. The V end lost 7 bases, the J end lost 3 bases, and 21 bases lay between the germline ends. The CDR3: CASTLHSGSGDYGYTF. CDR3 sequence (DNA): TGTGCCAGCACGCTGCACTCGGGCTCAGGGGACTATGGCTACACCTTC.

This clone showed up just once. The chain has TRBV29-1 and TRBJ2-3; 7 positions match TRBD2. Losses at the gene ends were 4 bases for V and 0 bases for J; bases not matched to a gene: 7. This CDR3 region has 15 residues. Germline V gene sequence: CDR1 SQVTM, CDR2 ANQGSEA. The CDR3 region has the DNA TGCAGCGTTGCCGGGACTAACCCTAGCACAGATACGCAGTATTTT. Its translation is CSVAGTNPSTDTQYF.

CDR3 amino acids: CASGPDGGSQPQHF. Here the CDR3 DNA reads TGTGCTAGTGGTCCTGACGGGGGGAGTCAGCCCCAGCATTTT. This rearrangement joins TRBV12-5 to TRBJ1-5; possibly TRBD1 for D (5 bases). Per germline, CDR1 LGHNT and CDR2 FRNRAP. The CDR3 has 14 residues. Trimming removed 5 bases from V and 6 bases from J, with 14 bases in between.